Given below is one T cell receptor (beta chain) in context. TCRdb's copy holds only in-frame clones and misses some; the assay was immunoSEQ multiplex PCR. The sample includes around 20,000 clones, about 87% of them seen just once. Between the trimmed V and J ends, which lost 5 bases and 1 base, there was a span of 8 bases. CDR3 length: 13 amino acids. The germline CDR1 and CDR2 sequences are LNHDA and SQIVND (reference sequence). The participants were between about 18 and 90 years old and came from some 23 US areas. Cohort allocation depended upon clinical history that participants reported. Donors in Cohort 3 counted as recovered after two negative PCRs, clearance, or symptom resolution. This record comes from a study of blood T cell repertoires in COVID-19.

The material sequenced was PBMCs or T cells enriched from blood (not recorded which). The chain is built from TRBV19 and TRBJ1-1; no clear D. This sequence was found in a woman aged 25 to 39 who had recovered from COVID-19. The CDR3 reads CASSLGQNTEAFF. Here the CDR3 DNA reads TGTGCCAGTAGTTTAGGGCAGAACACTGAAGCTTTCTTT.